Presented here are 3 T cell receptor beta chains from one specimen sequenced in a study of cytomegalovirus exposure and HLA in healthy donors. Both 60 Vbeta primers and 13 Jbeta primers went into the PCR. Only in-frame clones appear in the TCRdb table, and some are missing; sequencing was by immunoSEQ multiplex PCR. The data contain roughly 99,000 clones, approximately 76% of them singletons. Sequenced sample: PBMCs. The receptors were gathered from a man in his late teens or twenties in good health and CMV-seronegative.

The rearrangement joins TRBV2 to TRBJ2-3; 8 bases agree with TRBD1. This CDR3 has 16 amino acids. The V segment lost 6 bases and the J segment 3 bases; nucleotides outside the gene matches: 11. Germline V gene lookup returns CDR1 SNHLY and CDR2 FYNNEI. CDR3 sequence reads: CASSPTRTGRTDTQYF. CDR3 DNA sequence: TGTGCCAGCAGCCCGACTAGGACAGGGAGGACAGATACGCAGTATTTT.

The chain carries TRBV15 and TRBJ2-1, with D maybe TRBD1 (5 bases). With 1 base removed from V and 5 bases from J, the gap between germline ends came to 15 bases. The CDR3 runs 16 residues. Per germline, CDR1 LNHNV and CDR2 YYDKDF (reference sequence). CDR3 sequence (DNA): TGTGCCACCAGCAGAGCCCAGGGAAGTCGGCACAATGAGCAGTTCTTC. As protein: CATSRAQGSRHNEQFF.

This clone was seen a handful of times. The V call is TRBV6-1, the J call TRBJ1-1; tentatively, D is TRBD1 (5 bases). This CDR3 is built from 12 residues. The germline V gene encodes CDR1 MNHNS and CDR2 SASEGT. V was cut by 7 bases and J by 5 bases, with 11 bases left in between. The CDR3 is CASMQGWTEAFF. The CDR3 DNA reads TGTGCCAGCATGCAGGGTTGGACTGAAGCTTTCTTT.